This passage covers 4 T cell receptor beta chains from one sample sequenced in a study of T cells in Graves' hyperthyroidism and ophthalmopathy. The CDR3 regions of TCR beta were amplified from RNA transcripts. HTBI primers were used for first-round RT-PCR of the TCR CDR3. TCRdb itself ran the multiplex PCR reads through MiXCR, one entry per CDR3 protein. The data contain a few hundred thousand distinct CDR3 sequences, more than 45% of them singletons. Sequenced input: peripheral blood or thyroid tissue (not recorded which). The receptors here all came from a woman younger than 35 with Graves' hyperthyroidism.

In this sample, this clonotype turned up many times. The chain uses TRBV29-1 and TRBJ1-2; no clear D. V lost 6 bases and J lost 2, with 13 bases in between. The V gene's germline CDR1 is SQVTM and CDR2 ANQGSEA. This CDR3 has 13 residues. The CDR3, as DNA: TGCAGCGTCTACGAGCGGACCAACTATGGCTACACCTTC. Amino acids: CSVYERTNYGYTF.

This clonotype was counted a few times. Written as DNA, the CDR3 is TGTGCCAGCAGCATGAAGGGGGATACGCAGTATTTT. The encoded protein is CASSMKGDTQYF. The chain links TRBV7-3 to TRBJ2-3, with TRBD1 as a possible D gene (5 bases). V lost 5 bases and J lost 6, with 9 bases in between. The germline gives CDR1 SGHTA, CDR2 FQGTGA. The CDR3 extends over 12 amino acids. Variable domain in full (rest from reference TRBV7-3 and TRBJ2-3): GAGVSQTPSNKVTEKGKYVELRCDPISGHTALYWYRQSLGQGPEFLIYFQGTGAADDSGLPNDRFFAVRPEGSVSTLKIQRTERGDSAVYLCASSMKGDTQYFGPGTRLTVL.

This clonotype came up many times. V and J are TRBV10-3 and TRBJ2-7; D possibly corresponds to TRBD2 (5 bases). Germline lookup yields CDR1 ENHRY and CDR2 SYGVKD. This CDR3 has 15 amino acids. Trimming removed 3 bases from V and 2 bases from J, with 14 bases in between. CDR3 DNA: TGTGCCATCAGTGATCCCCGGCCCGGGGCCTACGAGCAGTACTTC. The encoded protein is CAISDPRPGAYEQYF.

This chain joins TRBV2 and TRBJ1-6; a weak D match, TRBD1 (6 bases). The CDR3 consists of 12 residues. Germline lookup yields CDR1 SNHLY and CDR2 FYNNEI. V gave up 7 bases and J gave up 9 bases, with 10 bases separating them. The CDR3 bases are TGTGCCAGCAATCAGGGGATTTCACCCCTCCACTTT. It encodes CASNQGISPLHF.